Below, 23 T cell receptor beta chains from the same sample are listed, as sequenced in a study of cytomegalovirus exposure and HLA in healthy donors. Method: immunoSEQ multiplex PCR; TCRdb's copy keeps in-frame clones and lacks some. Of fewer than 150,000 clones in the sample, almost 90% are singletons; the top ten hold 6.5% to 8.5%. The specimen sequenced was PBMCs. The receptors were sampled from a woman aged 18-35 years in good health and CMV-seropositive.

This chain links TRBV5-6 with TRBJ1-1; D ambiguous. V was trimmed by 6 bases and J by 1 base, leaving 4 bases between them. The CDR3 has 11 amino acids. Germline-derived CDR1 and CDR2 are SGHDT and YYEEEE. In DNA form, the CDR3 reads TGTGCCAGCAAGCGGAACACTGAAGCTTTCTTT. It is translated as CASKRNTEAFF.

This CDR3 reads CASSSTGNTEAFF. The DNA for the CDR3 is TGTGCCAGCAGCTCTACAGGGAACACTGAAGCTTTCTTT. This sequence joins TRBV11-3 and TRBJ1-1; a possible D gene is TRBD1 (5 bases). The V and J ends lost 4 bases and 1 base respectively, with 7 bases between them. The V gene's germline CDR1 is SGHNT and CDR2 YENEEA. This CDR3 is built from 13 residues.

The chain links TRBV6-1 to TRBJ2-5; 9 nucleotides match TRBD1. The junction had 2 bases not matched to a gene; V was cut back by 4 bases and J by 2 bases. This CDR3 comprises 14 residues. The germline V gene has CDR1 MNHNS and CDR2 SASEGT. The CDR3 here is CASSVGQGQETQYF. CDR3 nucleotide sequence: TGTGCCAGCAGTGTAGGACAGGGGCAAGAGACCCAGTACTTC.

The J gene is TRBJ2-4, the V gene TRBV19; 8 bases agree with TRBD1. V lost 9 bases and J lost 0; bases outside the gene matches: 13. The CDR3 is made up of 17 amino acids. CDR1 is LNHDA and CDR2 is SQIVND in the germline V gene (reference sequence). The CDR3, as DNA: TGTGCCAGCGCTTATATACAGGGGGGACTAGCCAAAAACATTCAGTACTTC. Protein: CASAYIQGGLAKNIQYF.

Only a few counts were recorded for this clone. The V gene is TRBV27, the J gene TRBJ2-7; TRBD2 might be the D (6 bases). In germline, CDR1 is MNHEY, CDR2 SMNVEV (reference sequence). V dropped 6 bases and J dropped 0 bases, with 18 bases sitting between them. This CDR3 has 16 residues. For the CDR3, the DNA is TGTGCCAGCAGCCATGCGGGACCGCTTAGCTCCTACGAGCAGTACTTC. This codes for CASSHAGPLSSYEQYF.

Here the CDR3 DNA reads TGTGCCAGCAGCTCAGCGACTAGCGGTATCTACAATGAGCAGTTCTTC. This translates into CASSSATSGIYNEQFF. V is TRBV7-3 and J is TRBJ2-1; 9 bases match TRBD2. V shed 4 bases, J shed 3 bases, and the junction held 7 bases outside the gene matches. The CDR3 is made up of 16 amino acids. Germline values: CDR1 SGHTA, CDR2 FQGTGA.

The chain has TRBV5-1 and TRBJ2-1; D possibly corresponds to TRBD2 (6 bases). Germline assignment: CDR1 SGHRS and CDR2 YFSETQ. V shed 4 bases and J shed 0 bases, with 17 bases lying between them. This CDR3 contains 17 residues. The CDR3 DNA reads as TGCGCCAGCAGCGCATCTAGCGCGGTGAGCTCCTACAATGAGCAGTTCTTC. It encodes CASSASSAVSSYNEQFF.

The CDR3 sequence is CASSPGTIMLREQFF. The CDR3 DNA follows: TGTGCCAGCAGCCCTGGGACTATCATGCTACGTGAGCAGTTCTTC. The gene calls are TRBV6-1 and TRBJ2-1; 7 nucleotides align to TRBD2. The CDR3 has 15 residues. V dropped 6 bases and J dropped 9; count of bases not matched to a gene: 14. Germline loops: CDR1 MNHNS, CDR2 SASEGT.

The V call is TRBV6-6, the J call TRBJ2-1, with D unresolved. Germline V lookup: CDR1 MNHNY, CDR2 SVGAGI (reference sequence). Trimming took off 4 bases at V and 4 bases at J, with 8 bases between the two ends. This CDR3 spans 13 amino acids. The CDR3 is CASSFPGYNEQFF. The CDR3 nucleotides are TGTGCCAGCAGTTTCCCCGGGTACAATGAGCAGTTCTTC.

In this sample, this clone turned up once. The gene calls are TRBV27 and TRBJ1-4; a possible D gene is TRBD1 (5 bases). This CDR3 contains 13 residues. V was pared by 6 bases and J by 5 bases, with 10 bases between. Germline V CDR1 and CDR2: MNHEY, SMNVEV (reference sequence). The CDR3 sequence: CASRLRQNEKLFF. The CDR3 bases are TGTGCCAGCAGACTGCGACAGAATGAAAAACTGTTTTTT.

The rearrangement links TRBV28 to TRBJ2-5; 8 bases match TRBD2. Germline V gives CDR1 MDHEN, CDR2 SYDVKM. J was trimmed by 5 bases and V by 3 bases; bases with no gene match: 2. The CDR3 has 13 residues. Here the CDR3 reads CASSFSGAETQYF. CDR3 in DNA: TGTGCCAGCAGTTTTAGCGGGGCGGAGACCCAGTACTTC.

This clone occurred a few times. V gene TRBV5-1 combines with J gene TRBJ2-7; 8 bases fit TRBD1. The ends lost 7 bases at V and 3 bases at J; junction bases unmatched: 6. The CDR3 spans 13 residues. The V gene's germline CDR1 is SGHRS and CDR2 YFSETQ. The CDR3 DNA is TGCGCCAGCGGCGCAGGGGGCGGCTACGAGCAGTACTTC. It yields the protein CASGAGGGYEQYF.

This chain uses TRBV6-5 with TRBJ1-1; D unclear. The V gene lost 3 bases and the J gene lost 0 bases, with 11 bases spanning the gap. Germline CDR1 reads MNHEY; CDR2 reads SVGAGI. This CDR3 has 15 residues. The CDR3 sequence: CASSYMSHLNTEAFF. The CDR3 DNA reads TGTGCCAGCAGTTATATGAGTCATTTGAACACTGAAGCTTTCTTT.

CDR3 coding DNA: TGTGCCAGCAGTGAAGGTATTGGGGCAGGCGGCACCGGGGAGCTGTTTTTT. Its translation is CASSEGIGAGGTGELFF. The chain has TRBV2 and TRBJ2-2, with TRBD1 as a possible D gene (5 bases). CDR3 length: 17 amino acids. Germline-derived CDR1 and CDR2 are SNHLY and FYNNEI. Between the trimmed V and J ends, which lost 1 base and 4 bases, there was a span of 16 bases.

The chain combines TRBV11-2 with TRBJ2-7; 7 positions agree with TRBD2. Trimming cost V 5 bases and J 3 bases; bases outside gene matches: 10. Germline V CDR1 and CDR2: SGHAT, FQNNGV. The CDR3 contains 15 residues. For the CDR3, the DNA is TGTGCCAGCAGCCTGAACCGGGACTACCTCTACGAGCAGTACTTC. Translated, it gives CASSLNRDYLYEQYF.

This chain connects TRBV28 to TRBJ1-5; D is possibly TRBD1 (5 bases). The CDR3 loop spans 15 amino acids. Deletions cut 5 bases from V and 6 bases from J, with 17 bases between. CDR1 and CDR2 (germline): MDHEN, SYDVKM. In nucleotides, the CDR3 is TGTGCCAGCAGTACGGCGGGGCGATTCACTCAGCCCCAGCATTTT. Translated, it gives CASSTAGRFTQPQHF.

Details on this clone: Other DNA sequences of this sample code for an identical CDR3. The CDR3 spells CASSLGPGNTEAFF. The CDR3 DNA follows: TGCGCCAGCAGCTTGGGGCCGGGGAACACTGAAGCTTTCTTT. The chain has TRBV5-1 and TRBJ1-1; D call uncertain. The CDR3 is 14 residues long. Per germline, CDR1 SGHRS and CDR2 YFSETQ. Trimming removed 0 bases from V and 1 base from J, with 7 bases in between.

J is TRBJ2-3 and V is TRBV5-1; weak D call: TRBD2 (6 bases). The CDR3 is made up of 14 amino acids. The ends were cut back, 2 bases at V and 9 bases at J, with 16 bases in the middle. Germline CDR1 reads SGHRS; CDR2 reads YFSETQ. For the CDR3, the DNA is TGCGCCAGCAGCTTATTACTAGCTGATCGGACGCAGTATTTT. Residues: CASSLLLADRTQYF.

In DNA form, the CDR3 reads TGTGCCAGCACCGACCGGGCAGGGAGGTACGAGCAGTACTTC. Translated, it gives CASTDRAGRYEQYF. V and J are TRBV7-2 and TRBJ2-7, with D possibly matching TRBD2 (6 bases). Trimming took 7 bases from V and 4 from J, leaving 17 bases between them. This CDR3 comprises 14 residues. CDR1 SGHTA and CDR2 FQGNSA come from the germline V gene.

The CDR3 DNA reads as TGTGCCAGTACAGGGGATGGAGATACGCAGTATTTT. It yields the protein CASTGDGDTQYF. This chain connects TRBV2 to TRBJ2-3, with 7 bases lining up with TRBD1. Per the germline V gene, CDR1 is SNHLY and CDR2 is FYNNEI. J lost 5 bases, V lost 9 bases, and 5 bases had no gene match. The CDR3 sequence is 12 residues long.

CDR3 in amino acids: CASSLTWNTEAFF. In nucleotides, the CDR3 is TGTGCCAGCAGCTTAACTTGGAACACTGAAGCTTTCTTT. The chain has TRBV5-6 and TRBJ1-1; D not resolved. Germline CDR1 and CDR2: SGHDT and YYEEEE. The CDR3 is 13 amino acids. Trimming took 2 bases from V and 1 from J, leaving 6 bases between them.

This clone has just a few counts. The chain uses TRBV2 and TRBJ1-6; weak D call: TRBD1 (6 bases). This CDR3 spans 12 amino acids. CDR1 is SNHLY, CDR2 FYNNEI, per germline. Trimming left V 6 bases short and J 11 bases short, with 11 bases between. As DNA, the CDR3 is TGTGCCAGCAGGGAACAGGGTCCACCCCTCCACTTT. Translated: CASREQGPPLHF.

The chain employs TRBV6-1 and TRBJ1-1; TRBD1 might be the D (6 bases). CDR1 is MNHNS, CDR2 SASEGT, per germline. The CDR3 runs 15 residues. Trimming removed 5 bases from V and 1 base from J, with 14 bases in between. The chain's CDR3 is CASSIITGSNTEAFF. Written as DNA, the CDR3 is TGTGCCAGCAGTATAATCACAGGGTCGAACACTGAAGCTTTCTTT.